What follows are 25 T cell receptor beta chains derived from one specimen sequenced in a study of cytomegalovirus exposure and HLA in healthy donors. The PCR contained 60 Vbeta and 13 Jbeta primers. Profiling relied on immunoSEQ multiplex PCR, and the TCRdb table lists in-frame clones only, not all of them. The table includes over 85,000 clones, 75% to 90% detected once. The sequencing sample was made of PBMCs. These receptors all come from a man aged 35 to 55 in good health and CMV-seronegative.

This clone was seen once. This chain links TRBV27 with TRBJ2-1; 8 nucleotides agree with TRBD1. The CDR3 is made up of 15 amino acids. Germline V lookup: CDR1 MNHEY, CDR2 SMNVEV (reference sequence). V lost 3 bases and J lost 4; bases outside the gene matches: 5. The CDR3 DNA is TGTGCCAGCAGTTTTCACCAGGGGGCATACAATGAGCAGTTCTTC. Its protein is CASSFHQGAYNEQFF.

This clone has a single count. The chain couples TRBV29-1 to TRBJ2-7, with D perhaps matching TRBD2 (6 bases). Trimming pared 4 bases from V and 0 bases from J, leaving 7 bases between. CDR1 SQVTM and CDR2 ANQGSEA come from the germline V gene. This CDR3 is 12 amino acids long. CDR3 nucleotide sequence: TGCAGCGTTGCGGGGGTCTCCTACGAGCAGTACTTC. Translation: CSVAGVSYEQYF.

The chain uses TRBV11-2 and TRBJ1-2; D remains ambiguous. The CDR3 sequence is 15 residues long. V lost 1 base to trimming and J lost 0 bases, with 9 bases between them. CDR1 is SGHAT and CDR2 is FQNNGV in the germline V gene. The CDR3 sequence: CASSLGVEANYGYTF. The CDR3, as DNA: TGTGCCAGCAGCTTAGGTGTAGAAGCTAACTATGGCTACACCTTC. Looking up the rest from reference TRBV11-2 and TRBJ1-2 gives the full variable domain: EAGVAQSPRYKIIEKRQSVAFWCNPISGHATLYWYQQILGQGPKLLIQFQNNGVVDDSQLPKDRFSAERLKGVDSTLKIQPAKLEDSAVYLCASSLGVEANYGYTFGSGTRLTVV.

The J gene is TRBJ1-2, the V gene TRBV11-2; D remains unclear. Germline V CDR1 and CDR2: SGHAT, FQNNGV. The CDR3 length is 16 residues. Trimming removed 5 bases at V and 8 bases at J, with 24 bases between. The CDR3 DNA sequence: TGTGCCAGCAGCGCTCCAGCCATCTTAGCCCTATTCGGCTACACCTTC. Amino acids: CASSAPAILALFGYTF.

The V and J genes are TRBV5-1 and TRBJ2-7, with D hard to call. The germline CDR1 and CDR2 sequences are SGHRS and YFSETQ. The germline V and J ends were trimmed by 3 bases and 2 bases, with 12 bases remaining between them. This CDR3 is built from 14 residues. CDR3 in amino acids: CASSSYSAAYEQYF. The CDR3, as DNA: TGCGCCAGCAGCTCCTACAGTGCCGCCTACGAGCAGTACTTC.

Only one count was recorded for this clone. The chain recombines TRBV27 with TRBJ1-2; D may be TRBD1 (5 bases). The length of the CDR3 is 12 residues. Germline V gives CDR1 MNHEY, CDR2 SMNVEV (reference sequence). Between the trimmed V and J ends, which lost 6 bases and 4 bases, there was a span of 9 bases. CDR3 bases: TGTGCCAGCAGCGAGCAGGGCTATGGCTACACCTTC. This sequence encodes CASSEQGYGYTF.

The chain carries TRBV5-1 and TRBJ2-7; a possible D gene is TRBD1 (5 bases). CDR3 length: 15 amino acids. Trimming stripped 7 bases from V and 6 bases from J, with 23 bases between. The germline V gene has CDR1 SGHRS and CDR2 YFSETQ. The CDR3 loop reads CASARQGRDLGEQYF. Here the CDR3 DNA reads TGCGCCAGCGCGAGGCAGGGCAGGGATCTAGGCGAGCAGTACTTC.

To note about this clone: One end of the junction is discordant with germline, which a read error may explain. The chain combines TRBV27 with TRBJ1-6, with 8 nucleotides matching TRBD1. CDR3 size: 14 residues. CDR1 MNHEY and CDR2 SMNVEV come from the germline V gene (reference sequence). The CDR3 DNA is TGTGCCACCAGTGAGGCAGGGGGCAACTCACCCCTCCACTTT. Amino acid sequence: CATSEAGGNSPLHF.

CDR3 in DNA: TGCGCCAGCAGGATACGGACAGGGGGCGCAGGTCAGCCCCAGCATTTT. Amino acids: CASRIRTGGAGQPQHF. V usage is TRBV23-1 and J usage is TRBJ1-5, with 11 bases aligning to TRBD1. TRBV23-1 has ORF status, its function being uncertain. The CDR3 runs to 16 residues. V trimming: 6 bases; J trimming: 6 bases; junction bases outside the gene matches: 10.

This clone was detected only a few times. The chain employs TRBV19 and TRBJ1-2, with D possibly matching TRBD1 (6 bases). The CDR3 length is 16 residues. The V gene's germline CDR1 is LNHDA and CDR2 SQIVND (reference sequence). V was shortened by 3 bases and J by 4 bases, with 18 bases between the two germline ends. CDR3 coding DNA: TGTGCCAGTAGTATGGGTCGACAGGACCTTTTCTATGGCTACACCTTC. Its translation is CASSMGRQDLFYGYTF.

The chain carries TRBV15 and TRBJ1-2; D possibly corresponds to TRBD1 (6 bases). Trimming stripped 1 base from V and 12 bases from J, with 15 bases between. Germline CDR1 LNHNV, CDR2 YYDKDF (reference sequence). The CDR3 has 13 amino acids. CDR3 region: CATSRGGQPADTF. CDR3 DNA sequence: TGTGCCACCAGCAGAGGAGGACAGCCCGCCGACACCTTC.

This clone was seen more than once but under ten times. CDR3: CASSPPRRIGTEAFF. As DNA, the CDR3 is TGTGCCAGCAGCCCCCCTAGGAGGATTGGCACTGAAGCTTTCTTT. The rearrangement uses TRBV7-8 and TRBJ1-1; D remains ambiguous. Trimming stripped 5 bases from V and 4 bases from J, with 17 bases between. The germline CDR1 and CDR2 sequences are SGHVS and FQNEAQ. This CDR3 comprises 15 residues.

V is TRBV7-9 and J is TRBJ1-1; TRBD1 is a possible D gene (5 bases). Between the trimmed V and J ends, which lost 3 bases and 6 bases, there was a span of 11 bases. The CDR3 consists of 13 residues. CDR1 is SEHNR and CDR2 is FQNEAQ in the germline V gene (reference sequence). For the CDR3, the DNA is TGTGCCAGCAGCTTTCAGGAAGGGGCTGAAGCTTTCTTT. It yields the protein CASSFQEGAEAFF.

The chain has TRBV7-9 and TRBJ2-7; TRBD1 is a possible D gene (5 bases). The germline gives CDR1 SEHNR, CDR2 FQNEAQ (reference sequence). The CDR3 is 15 residues long. V lost 5 bases to trimming and J lost 3 bases, with 17 bases between them. CDR3 sequence: CASSPSWTLGYEQYF. DNA for the CDR3: TGTGCCAGCAGCCCGAGTTGGACACTCGGCTACGAGCAGTACTTC.

The chain joins TRBV7-2 to TRBJ1-4, with D tentatively TRBD1 (6 bases). Germline-derived CDR1 and CDR2 are SGHTA and FQGNSA. The V end was cut by 1 base, the J end by 4 bases, with 16 bases between. This CDR3 spans 17 amino acids. The CDR3: CASSLVSGDTRNEKLFF. The DNA for the CDR3 is TGTGCCAGCAGCTTAGTTTCAGGGGACACCCGTAATGAAAAACTGTTTTTT.

The chain links TRBV6-5 to TRBJ1-4; D might be TRBD1 (5 bases). Germline values: CDR1 MNHEY, CDR2 SVGAGI. The V and J ends lost 8 bases and 7 bases respectively, with 20 bases between them. There are 15 residues in the CDR3. The DNA of the CDR3 is TGTGCCAGCCGAAAAGGACTAGGGGAGGGTGAAAAACTGTTTTTT. Encoded protein: CASRKGLGEGEKLFF.

The rearrangement joins TRBV6-6 to TRBJ2-7; TRBD1 aligns across 11 bases. This CDR3 comprises 14 residues. Unmatched junction bases numbered 2, after V lost 5 bases and J lost 2 bases. Per germline, CDR1 MNHNY and CDR2 SVGAGI (reference sequence). The CDR3 DNA follows: TGTGCCAGCAGTCGGGGACAGGGGGCCTACGAGCAGTACTTC. Protein: CASSRGQGAYEQYF.

The chain recombines TRBV12-2 with TRBJ2-7; TRBD2, the D gene given by the table, was not confirmed from the DNA. TRBV12-2 is shown as a pseudogene. CDR3 length: 15 residues. CDR3 amino acids: CAPRGTPPIAYEQYF. As DNA, the CDR3 is TGTGCCCCCCGCGGAACTCCACCCATCGCCTACGAGCAGTACTTC.

The chain uses TRBV9 and TRBJ2-3, with 9 nucleotides matching TRBD2. Germline V gene sequence: CDR1 SGDLS, CDR2 YYNGEE. Trimming removed 0 bases from V and 5 bases from J; junction bases left unmatched: 7. The CDR3 is 16 residues long. The CDR3 sequence: CASSVALAGIRDTQYF. CDR3 nucleotides: TGTGCCAGCAGCGTAGCGCTAGCGGGGATCCGAGATACGCAGTATTTT.

This clone was counted a single time. Other DNA sequences in the sample encode the same CDR3. The V gene is TRBV18, the J gene TRBJ2-3; 7 bases match TRBD2. The CDR3 is made up of 12 amino acids. The junction had 0 bases not matched to a gene; V was cut back by 3 bases and J by 6 bases. Germline lookup yields CDR1 KGHSH and CDR2 LQKENI. The CDR3 is CASSPSGDTQYF. CDR3 nucleotides: TGTGCCAGCTCACCTAGCGGGGATACGCAGTATTTT.

V is TRBV6-5 and J is TRBJ1-6; D is uncertain. Germline V gives CDR1 MNHEY, CDR2 SVGAGI. The CDR3 contains 12 residues. V lost 3 bases and J 10 bases, leaving 7 bases between the germline ends. CDR3 sequence (DNA): TGTGCCAGCAGTTATTACGGGTCACCCCTCCACTTT. Its translation: CASSYYGSPLHF.

V gene TRBV7-9 combines with J gene TRBJ2-5; a possible D gene is TRBD2 (5 bases). CDR1 and CDR2 (germline): SEHNR, FQNEAQ (reference sequence). V was shortened by 0 bases and J by 9 bases, with 11 bases between the two germline ends. The CDR3 has 13 amino acids. CDR3 in DNA: TGTGCCAGCAGCTTAGCTGGTTCGGAGGCCCAGTACTTC. Encoded protein: CASSLAGSEAQYF.

This chain joins TRBV27 and TRBJ1-1; TRBD1 agrees at 11 bases. Trimming took 2 bases from V and 1 from J; bases not matched to a gene: 6. In germline, CDR1 is MNHEY, CDR2 SMNVEV (reference sequence). The CDR3 has 17 amino acids. The CDR3, as DNA: TGTGCCAGCAGTTTAGGTAGGGACAGGGGGGGGAACACTGAAGCTTTCTTT. Translation: CASSLGRDRGGNTEAFF.

V is TRBV4-2 and J is TRBJ2-7; tentatively, D is TRBD1 (6 bases). This CDR3 has 16 amino acids. The V end was cut by 0 bases, the J end by 2 bases, with 14 bases between. Germline-derived CDR1 and CDR2 are LGHNA and YNFKEQ. CDR3 sequence: CASSQDKTGWTYEQYF. DNA for the CDR3: TGTGCCAGCAGCCAAGATAAGACAGGATGGACCTACGAGCAGTACTTC.

This rearrangement joins TRBV29-1 to TRBJ1-1, with a tentative D call TRBD1 (6 bases). V gave up 5 bases and J gave up 4 bases, with 11 bases separating them. The germline V gene encodes CDR1 SQVTM and CDR2 ANQGSEA. The CDR3 length is 12 residues. In DNA form, the CDR3 reads TGCAGCGTTATTCTGGGGGCCACTGAAGCTTTCTTT. Encoded protein: CSVILGATEAFF. Filled out from reference TRBV29-1 and TRBJ1-1, the complete variable domain reads SAVISQKPSRDICQRGTSLTIQCQVDSQVTMMFWYRQQPGQSLTLIATANQGSEATYESGFVIDKFPISRPNLTFSTLTVSNMSPEDSSIYLCSVILGATEAFFGQGTRLTVV.